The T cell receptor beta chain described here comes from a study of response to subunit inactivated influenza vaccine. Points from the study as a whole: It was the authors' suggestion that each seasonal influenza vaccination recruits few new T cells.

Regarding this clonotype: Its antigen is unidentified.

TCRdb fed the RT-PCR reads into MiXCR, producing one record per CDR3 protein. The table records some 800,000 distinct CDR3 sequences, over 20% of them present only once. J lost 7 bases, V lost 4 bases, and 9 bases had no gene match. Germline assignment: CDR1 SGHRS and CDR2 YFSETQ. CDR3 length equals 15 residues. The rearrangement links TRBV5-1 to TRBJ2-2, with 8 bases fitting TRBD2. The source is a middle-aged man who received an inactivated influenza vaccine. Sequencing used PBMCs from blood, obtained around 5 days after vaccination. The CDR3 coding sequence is TGCGCCAGCAGCGCGTGGACTAGCACAGGCGGGGAGCTGTTTTTT. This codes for CASSAWTSTGGELFF.